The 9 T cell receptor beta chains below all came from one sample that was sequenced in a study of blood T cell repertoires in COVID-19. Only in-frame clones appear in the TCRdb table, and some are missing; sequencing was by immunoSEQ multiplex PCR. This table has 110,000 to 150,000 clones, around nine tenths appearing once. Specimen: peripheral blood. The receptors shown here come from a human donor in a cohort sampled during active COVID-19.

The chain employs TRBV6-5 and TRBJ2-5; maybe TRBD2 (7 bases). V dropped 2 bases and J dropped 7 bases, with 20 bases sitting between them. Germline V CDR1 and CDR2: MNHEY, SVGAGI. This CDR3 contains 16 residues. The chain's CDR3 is CASSYPDGGGLGTQYF. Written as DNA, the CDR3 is TGTGCCAGCAGTTACCCTGATGGGGGGGGGCTCGGGACCCAGTACTTC.

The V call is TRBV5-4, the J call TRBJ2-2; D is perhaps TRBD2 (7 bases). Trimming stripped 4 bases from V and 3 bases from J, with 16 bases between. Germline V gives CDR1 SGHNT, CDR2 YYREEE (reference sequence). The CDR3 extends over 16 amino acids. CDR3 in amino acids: CASSLTGGADTGELFF. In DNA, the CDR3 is TGTGCCAGCAGCCTTACTGGGGGGGCGGACACCGGGGAGCTGTTTTTT. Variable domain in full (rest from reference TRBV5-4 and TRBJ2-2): ETGVTQSPTHLIKTRGQQVTLRCSSQSGHNTVSWYQQALGQGPQFIFQYYREEENGRGNFPPRFSGLQFPNYSSELNVNALELDDSALYLCASSLTGGADTGELFFGEGSRLTVL.

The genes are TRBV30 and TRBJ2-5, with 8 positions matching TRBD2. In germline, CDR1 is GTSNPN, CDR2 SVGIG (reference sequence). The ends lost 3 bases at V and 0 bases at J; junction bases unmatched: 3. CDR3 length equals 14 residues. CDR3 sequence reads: CAWSRLANQETQYF. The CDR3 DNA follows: TGTGCCTGGAGCCGACTAGCGAACCAAGAGACCCAGTACTTC.

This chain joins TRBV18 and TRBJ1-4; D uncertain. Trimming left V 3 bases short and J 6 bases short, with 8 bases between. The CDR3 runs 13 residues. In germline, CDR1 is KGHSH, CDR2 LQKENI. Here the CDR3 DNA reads TGTGCCAGCTCACCGAGAGGGTATGAAAAACTGTTTTTT. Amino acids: CASSPRGYEKLFF.

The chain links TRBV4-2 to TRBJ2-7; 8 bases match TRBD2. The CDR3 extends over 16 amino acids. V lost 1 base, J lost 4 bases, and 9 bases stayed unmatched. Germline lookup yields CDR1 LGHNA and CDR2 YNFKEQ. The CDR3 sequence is CASSQGRSSGGYEQYF. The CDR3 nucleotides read TGTGCCAGCAGCCAAGGCCGATCCAGCGGGGGTTACGAGCAGTACTTC.

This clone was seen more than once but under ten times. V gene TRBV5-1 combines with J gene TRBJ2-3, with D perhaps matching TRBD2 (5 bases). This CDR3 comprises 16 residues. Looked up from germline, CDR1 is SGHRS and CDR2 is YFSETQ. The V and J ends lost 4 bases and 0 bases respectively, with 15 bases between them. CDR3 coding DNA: TGCGCCAGCAGCGCTGGCGCTAGCTATAGCACAGATACGCAGTATTTT. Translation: CASSAGASYSTDTQYF. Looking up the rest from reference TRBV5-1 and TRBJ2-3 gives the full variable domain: KAGVTQTPRYLIKTRGQQVTLSCSPISGHRSVSWYQQTPGQGLQFLFEYFSETQRNKGNFPGRFSGRQFSNSRSEMNVSTLELGDSALYLCASSAGASYSTDTQYFGPGTRLTVL.

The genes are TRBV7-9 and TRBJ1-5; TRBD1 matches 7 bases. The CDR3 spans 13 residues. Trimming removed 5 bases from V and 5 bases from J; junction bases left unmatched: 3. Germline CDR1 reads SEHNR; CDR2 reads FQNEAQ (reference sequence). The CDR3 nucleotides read TGTGCCAGCAGCCGAGACAGGGATCAGCCCCAGCATTTT. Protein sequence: CASSRDRDQPQHF. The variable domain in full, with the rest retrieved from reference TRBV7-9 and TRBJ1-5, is DTGVSQNPRHKITKRGQNVTFRCDPISEHNRLYWYRQTLGQGPEFLTYFQNEAQLEKSRLLSDRFSAERPKGSFSTLEIQRTEQGDSAMYLCASSRDRDQPQHFGDGTRLSIL.

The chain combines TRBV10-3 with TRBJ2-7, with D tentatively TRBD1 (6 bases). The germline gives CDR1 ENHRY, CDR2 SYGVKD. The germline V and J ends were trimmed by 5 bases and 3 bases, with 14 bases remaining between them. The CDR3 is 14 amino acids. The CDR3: CAISPVTGIYEQYF. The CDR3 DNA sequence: TGTGCCATCAGTCCGGTTACAGGGATCTACGAGCAGTACTTC.

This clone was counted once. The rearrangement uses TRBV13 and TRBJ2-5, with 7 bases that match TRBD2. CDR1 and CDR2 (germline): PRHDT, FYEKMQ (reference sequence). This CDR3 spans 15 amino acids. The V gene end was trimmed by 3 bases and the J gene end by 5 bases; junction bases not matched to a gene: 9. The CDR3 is CASSFSWAGEETQYF. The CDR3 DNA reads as TGTGCCAGCAGCTTCTCTTGGGCGGGGGAGGAGACCCAGTACTTC.